The entry that follows covers one T cell receptor (beta chain) sequence. This record belongs to a study of radiotherapy plus CTLA-4 blockade in lung cancer. Measured with immunoSEQ multiplex PCR; TCRdb has only the in-frame clones, and not every one. The table has 80,000 to 100,000 clones, 80% to 90% seen once. V was pared by 9 bases and J by 6 bases, with 17 bases between. The CDR3 has 13 residues. The germline V gene has CDR1 MDHEN and CDR2 SYDVKM. J is TRBJ1-2 and V is TRBV28; D is unclear. The source material was peripheral blood, sampled from a patient treated with radiotherapy plus ipilimumab. The receptor was isolated from a human donor with non-small cell lung cancer that progressed on radiotherapy plus ipilimumab. CDR3 residues: CASRSQYGDGYTF. In nucleotides, the CDR3 is TGTGCCAGTCGATCACAGTACGGCGATGGCTACACCTTC.